Below, 6 T cell receptor beta chains from the same sample are listed, as sequenced in a study of blood T cell repertoires in COVID-19. This table comes from immunoSEQ multiplex PCR, and its TCRdb copy is limited to in-frame clones, with some not included. The table includes 300,000 to 350,000 clones, about 83% detected once. Material: peripheral blood. Receptor source: a man aged 25-40 years with active or convalescent COVID-19.

This chain uses TRBV4-3 with TRBJ2-7, with 9 bases that match TRBD2. Germline V gene lookup returns CDR1 LGHNA and CDR2 YSLEER. Trimming took 2 bases from V and 2 from J; bases not matched to a gene: 4. This CDR3 has 15 amino acids. The CDR3 DNA reads TGCGCCAGCAGCCAATCTAGCGGGGACACCTACGAGCAGTACTTC. It codes for CASSQSSGDTYEQYF.

The chain employs TRBV27 and TRBJ2-1; TRBD2 aligns across 8 bases. The CDR3 contains 16 residues. With 0 bases clipped from V and 8 bases from J, the junction kept 9 bases outside the gene matches. Germline V CDR1 and CDR2: MNHEY, SMNVEV (reference sequence). The CDR3 DNA reads TGTGCCAGCAGTTTATCAAGGACTAGCTTGGGGGATGAGCAGTTCTTC. As protein: CASSLSRTSLGDEQFF.

The chain joins TRBV7-2 to TRBJ2-1; a possible D gene is TRBD2 (5 bases). CDR1 is SGHTA and CDR2 is FQGNSA in the germline V gene. V was pared by 8 bases and J by 1 base, with 15 bases between. CDR3 length: 15 residues. CDR3: CASGLGAASYNEQFF. The CDR3 DNA follows: TGTGCCAGCGGTCTGGGAGCGGCTTCCTACAATGAGCAGTTCTTC.

This clone was detected once. The chain joins TRBV19 to TRBJ2-2; perhaps TRBD2 as D (5 bases). V was trimmed by 4 bases and J by 5 bases, leaving 8 bases between them. Germline CDR1 is LNHDA and CDR2 is SQIVND (reference sequence). This CDR3 comprises 13 residues. CDR3 loop: CASSRWETGELFF. In DNA, the CDR3 is TGTGCCAGTAGTAGGTGGGAGACCGGGGAGCTGTTTTTT.

V gene TRBV5-1 combines with J gene TRBJ2-7; D remains unclear. V lost 5 bases to trimming and J lost 1 base, with 10 bases between them. The length of the CDR3 is 13 residues. Germline assignment: CDR1 SGHRS and CDR2 YFSETQ. The CDR3 here is CASSPLVSYEQYF. The CDR3 region has the DNA TGCGCCAGCAGTCCCTTAGTATCCTACGAGCAGTACTTC.

The chain joins TRBV7-2 to TRBJ2-1, with D possibly matching TRBD2 (5 bases). V was shortened by 6 bases and J by 6 bases, with 18 bases between the two germline ends. The CDR3 sequence is 15 residues long. CDR1 is SGHTA and CDR2 is FQGNSA in the germline V gene. CDR3 DNA sequence: TGTGCCAGCAGACCTAGAGGGTCCTCTATCAATGAGCAGTTCTTC. As protein: CASRPRGSSINEQFF.